Listed below are T cell receptor beta chains from one sample, sequenced in a study of blood T cell repertoires in COVID-19. Only in-frame clones appear in the TCRdb table, and some are missing; sequencing was by immunoSEQ multiplex PCR. The sample carries about 440,000 clones, more than 70% recorded once. The sequencing input was peripheral blood. Receptors were obtained from a woman aged 45-65 years with COVID-19, enrolled during active disease. Each CDR3 is given with its conserved first and last residue. The order of the fields is J gene, clone size, V gene, D gene, CDR3 DNA, CDR3 protein. A D gene is named only where the DNA matches it firmly. The size field is filled for only some rows; it gives once, few, many or a size class.

>TRBJ1-1|-|TRBV9|-
TGTGCCAGCAGCCCCTCCCTGACAGCAAACACTGAAGCTTTCTTT
CASSPSLTANTEAFF
>TRBJ2-1|-|TRBV11-3|-
TGTGCCAGCAGCGATAGGGGGGGCGACCCCTACAATGAGCAGTTCTTC
CASSDRGGDPYNEQFF
>TRBJ2-1|-|TRBV30|-
TGTGCCTGGAGGCAAGGGATATCGGGGAACAATGAGCAGTTCTTC
CAWRQGISGNNEQFF
>TRBJ1-1|once|TRBV18|-
TGTGCCAGCTCACCTTCCCGGGGCGGGGGTACTGAAGCTTTCTTT
CASSPSRGGGTEAFF
>TRBJ2-2|-|TRBV5-5|TRBD2
TGTGCCAGCAGCTTGTCAAGAAGCGGGGGGGCAACCGGGGAGCTGTTTTTT
CASSLSRSGGATGELFF
>TRBJ1-5|-|TRBV9|-
TGTGCCAGCAGCGGGGGAGATAGCAATCAGCCCCAGCATTTT
CASSGGDSNQPQHF
>TRBJ2-4|-|TRBV5-1|-
TGCGCCAGCAGCTTAGGGACAATGGACATTCAGTACTTC
CASSLGTMDIQYF
>TRBJ1-5|-|TRBV24-1|TRBD1
TGTGCCACCAGTCAACCAGACAGGGGGAATCAGCCCCAGCATTTT
CATSQPDRGNQPQHF
>TRBJ2-2|-|TRBV12-3/TRBV12-4|-
TGTGCCAGCAGACCAGGGTCCGGGGAGCTGTTTTTT
CASRPGSGELFF
>TRBJ2-2|-|TRBV5-1|-
TGCGCCAGCAGCTTTAGTTTTGGAGTTAACACCGGGGAGCTGTTTTTT
CASSFSFGVNTGELFF
>TRBJ1-1|-|TRBV24-1|TRBD1
TGTGCCACCATTAATATTCCAATCCGGGACAGGTTGGCAGCTTTCTTT
CATINIPIRDRLAAFF
>TRBJ1-6|few|TRBV5-1|-
TGCGCCAGCAGCCCTCGTAGGAGCTCCTATAATTCACCCCTCCACTTT
CASSPRRSSYNSPLHF
>TRBJ1-2|-|TRBV12-3/TRBV12-4|-
TGTGCCAGCAGTTTCATCGGGACTATGGCCTTC
CASSFIGTMAF
>TRBJ1-2|-|TRBV7-3|-
TGTGCCAGCAGCCCAGCCCCGGACATCTTTGGGGGCTACACCTTC
CASSPAPDIFGGYTF
>TRBJ2-2|-|TRBV13|TRBD2
TGTGCCAGCAGCCTAGCGGGGGGAATCACCGGGGAGCTGTTTTTT
CASSLAGGITGELFF
>TRBJ2-1|-|TRBV6-6|TRBD2
TGTGCCAGCAGTCTGCATTATAGCGGGGGGTCCTTAAGCTCCTACAATGAGCAGTTCTTC
CASSLHYSGGSLSSYNEQFF
>TRBJ1-1|-|TRBV11-2|-
TGTGCCAGCAGCTCGCCCCCCAGGGTGGGGAACACTGAAGCTTTCTTT
CASSSPPRVGNTEAFF